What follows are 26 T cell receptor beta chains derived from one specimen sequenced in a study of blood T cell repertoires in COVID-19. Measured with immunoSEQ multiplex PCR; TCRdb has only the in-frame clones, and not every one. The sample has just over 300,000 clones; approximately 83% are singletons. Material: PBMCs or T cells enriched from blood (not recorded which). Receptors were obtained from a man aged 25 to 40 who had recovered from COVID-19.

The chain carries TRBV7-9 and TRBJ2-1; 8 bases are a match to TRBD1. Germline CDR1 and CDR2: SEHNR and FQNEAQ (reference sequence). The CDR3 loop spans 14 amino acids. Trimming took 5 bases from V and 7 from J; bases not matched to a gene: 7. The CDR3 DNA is TGTGCCAGCAGCGCCCACAGGGGGTGGAATGAGCAGTTCTTC. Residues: CASSAHRGWNEQFF.

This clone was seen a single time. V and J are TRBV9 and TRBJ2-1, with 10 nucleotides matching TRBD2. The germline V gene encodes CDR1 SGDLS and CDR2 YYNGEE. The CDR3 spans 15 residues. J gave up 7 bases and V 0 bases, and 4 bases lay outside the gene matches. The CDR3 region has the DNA TGTGCCAGCAGCGTAGGCCCTAGCGGGGGTAATGAGCAGTTCTTC. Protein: CASSVGPSGGNEQFF.

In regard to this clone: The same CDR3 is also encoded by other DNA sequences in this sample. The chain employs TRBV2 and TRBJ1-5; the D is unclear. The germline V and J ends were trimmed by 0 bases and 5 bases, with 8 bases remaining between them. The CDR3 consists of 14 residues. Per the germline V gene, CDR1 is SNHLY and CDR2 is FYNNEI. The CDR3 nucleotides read TGTGCCAGCAGTGAAGCCGGGGTGGATCAGCCCCAGCATTTT. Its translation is CASSEAGVDQPQHF. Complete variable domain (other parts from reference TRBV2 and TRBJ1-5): EPEVTQTPSHQVTQMGQEVILRCVPISNHLYFYWYRQILGQKVEFLVSFYNNEISEKSEIFDDQFSVERPDGSNFTLKIRSTKLEDSAMYFCASSEAGVDQPQHFGDGTRLSIL.

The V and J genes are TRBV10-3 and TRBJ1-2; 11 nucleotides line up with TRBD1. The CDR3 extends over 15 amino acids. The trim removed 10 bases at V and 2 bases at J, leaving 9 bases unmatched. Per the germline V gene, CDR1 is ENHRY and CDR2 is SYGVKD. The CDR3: CATNRRTGGNYGYTF. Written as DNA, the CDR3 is TGTGCCACCAATCGTAGGACAGGGGGCAACTATGGCTACACCTTC.

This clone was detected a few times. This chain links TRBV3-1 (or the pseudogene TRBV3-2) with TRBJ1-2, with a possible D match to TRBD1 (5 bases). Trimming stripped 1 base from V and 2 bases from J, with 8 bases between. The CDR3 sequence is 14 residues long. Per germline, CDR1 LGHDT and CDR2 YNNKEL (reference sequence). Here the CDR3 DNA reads TGTGCCAGCAGCCAAGGGGCAGGGAACTATGGCTACACCTTC. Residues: CASSQGAGNYGYTF.

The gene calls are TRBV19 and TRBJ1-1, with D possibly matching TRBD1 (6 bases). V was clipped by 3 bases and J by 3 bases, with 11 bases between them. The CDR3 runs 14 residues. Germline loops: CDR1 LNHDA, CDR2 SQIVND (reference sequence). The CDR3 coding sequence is TGTGCCAGTAGTATTGATACAGGGTACACTGAAGCTTTCTTT. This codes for CASSIDTGYTEAFF. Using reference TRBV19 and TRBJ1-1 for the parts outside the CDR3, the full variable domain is DGGITQSPKYLFRKEGQNVTLSCEQNLNHDAMYWYRQDPGQGLRLIYYSQIVNDFQKGDIAEGYSVSREKKESFPLTVTSAQKNPTAFYLCASSIDTGYTEAFFGQGTRLTVV.

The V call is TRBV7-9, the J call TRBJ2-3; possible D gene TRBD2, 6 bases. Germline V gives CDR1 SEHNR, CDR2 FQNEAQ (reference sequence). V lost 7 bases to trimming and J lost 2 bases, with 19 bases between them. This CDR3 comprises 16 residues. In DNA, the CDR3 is TGTGCCAGCAACCTATATTACGGGGGAGACACAGATACGCAGTATTTT. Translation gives CASNLYYGGDTDTQYF.

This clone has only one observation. The CDR3 DNA reads as TGCGCCAGCAGGCCCGGACAGGGCACTGAAGCTTTCTTT. The encoded protein is CASRPGQGTEAFF. J is TRBJ1-1 and V is TRBV10-1; TRBD1 matches at 8 bases. J gave up 4 bases and V 6 bases, and 4 bases lay outside the gene matches. The CDR3 consists of 13 residues. Germline CDR1 and CDR2: WNHNN and SYGVQD (reference sequence).

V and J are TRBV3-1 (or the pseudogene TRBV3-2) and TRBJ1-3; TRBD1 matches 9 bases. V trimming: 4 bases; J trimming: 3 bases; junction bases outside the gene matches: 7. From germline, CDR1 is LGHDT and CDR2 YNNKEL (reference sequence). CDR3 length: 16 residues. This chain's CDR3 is CASSLYPTGGGNTIYF. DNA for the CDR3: TGTGCCAGCAGCCTCTACCCGACAGGGGGTGGAAACACCATATATTTT.

The CDR3 DNA reads TGTGCCAGTAATCACAGGGATAATTCACCCCTCCACTTT. It is translated as CASNHRDNSPLHF. V gene TRBV19 combines with J gene TRBJ1-6, with D possibly matching TRBD1 (6 bases). The germline V gene encodes CDR1 LNHDA and CDR2 SQIVND (reference sequence). The CDR3 spans 13 residues. V was pared by 7 bases and J by 5 bases, with 9 bases between.

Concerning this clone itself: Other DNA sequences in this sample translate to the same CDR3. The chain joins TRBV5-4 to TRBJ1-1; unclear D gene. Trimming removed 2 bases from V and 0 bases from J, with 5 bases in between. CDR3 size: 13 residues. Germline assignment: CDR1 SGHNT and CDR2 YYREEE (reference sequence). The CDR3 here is CASSLALNTEAFF. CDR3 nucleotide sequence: TGTGCCAGCAGCTTAGCCCTGAACACTGAAGCTTTCTTT.

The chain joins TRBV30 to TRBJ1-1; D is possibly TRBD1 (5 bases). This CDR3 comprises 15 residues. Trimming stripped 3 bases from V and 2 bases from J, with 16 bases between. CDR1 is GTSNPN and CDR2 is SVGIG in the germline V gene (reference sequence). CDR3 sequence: CAWRDTGLTNTEAFF. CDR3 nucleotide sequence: TGTGCCTGGAGAGACACGGGACTTACAAACACTGAAGCTTTCTTT.

This CDR3 is CASSLGPGSAEQYF. CDR3 DNA: TGTGCCAGCTCACTCGGCCCGGGGTCAGCCGAGCAGTACTTC. V usage is TRBV18 and J usage is TRBJ2-7, with D tentatively TRBD2 (5 bases). The germline V gene encodes CDR1 KGHSH and CDR2 LQKENI. V shed 4 bases and J shed 6 bases, with 16 bases lying between them. There are 14 residues in the CDR3. Combining the CDR3 with reference TRBV18 and TRBJ2-7 gives the whole variable domain NAGVMQNPRHLVRRRGQEARLRCSPMKGHSHVYWYRQLPEEGLKFMVYLQKENIIDESGMPKERFSAEFPKEGPSILRIQQVVRGDSAAYFCASSLGPGSAEQYFGPGTRLTVT.

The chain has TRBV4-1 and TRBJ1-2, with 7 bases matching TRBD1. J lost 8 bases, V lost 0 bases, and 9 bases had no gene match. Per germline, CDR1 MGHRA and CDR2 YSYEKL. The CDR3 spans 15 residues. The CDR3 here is CASSQDETGSRGYTF. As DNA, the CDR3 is TGCGCCAGCAGCCAAGACGAGACAGGGTCGCGGGGCTACACCTTC.

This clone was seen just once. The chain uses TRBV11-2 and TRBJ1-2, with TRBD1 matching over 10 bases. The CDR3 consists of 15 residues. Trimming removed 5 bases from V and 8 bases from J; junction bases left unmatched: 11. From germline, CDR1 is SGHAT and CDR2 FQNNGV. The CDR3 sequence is CASSPRDRGPVGYTF. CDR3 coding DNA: TGTGCCAGCAGCCCTCGGGACAGGGGTCCAGTCGGCTACACCTTC.

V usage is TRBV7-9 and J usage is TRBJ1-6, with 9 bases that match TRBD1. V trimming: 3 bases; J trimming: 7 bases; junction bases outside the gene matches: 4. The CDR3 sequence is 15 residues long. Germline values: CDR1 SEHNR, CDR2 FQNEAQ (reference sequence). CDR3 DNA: TGTGCCAGCAGCTTCCGGACAGGGGAAAATTCACCCCTCCACTTT. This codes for CASSFRTGENSPLHF.

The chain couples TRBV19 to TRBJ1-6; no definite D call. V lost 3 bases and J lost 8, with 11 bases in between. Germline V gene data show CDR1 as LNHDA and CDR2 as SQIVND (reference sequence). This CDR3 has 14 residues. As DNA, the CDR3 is TGTGCCAGTAGTATCGTCATCCGGGATTCACCCCTCCACTTT. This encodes CASSIVIRDSPLHF.

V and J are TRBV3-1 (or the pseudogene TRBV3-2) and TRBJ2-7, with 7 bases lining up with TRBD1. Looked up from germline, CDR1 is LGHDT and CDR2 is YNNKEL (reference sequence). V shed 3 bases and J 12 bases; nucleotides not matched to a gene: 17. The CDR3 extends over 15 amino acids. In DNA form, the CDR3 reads TGTGCCAGCAGCCAGCGCCGGGACAGTGTAATAATAGGGTACTTC. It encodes CASSQRRDSVIIGYF.

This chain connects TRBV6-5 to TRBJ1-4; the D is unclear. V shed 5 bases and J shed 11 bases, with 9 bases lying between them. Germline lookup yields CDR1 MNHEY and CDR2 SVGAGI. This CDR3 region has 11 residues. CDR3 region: CASSPGGKLFF. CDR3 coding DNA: TGTGCCAGCAGTCCTGGCGGGAAACTGTTTTTT.

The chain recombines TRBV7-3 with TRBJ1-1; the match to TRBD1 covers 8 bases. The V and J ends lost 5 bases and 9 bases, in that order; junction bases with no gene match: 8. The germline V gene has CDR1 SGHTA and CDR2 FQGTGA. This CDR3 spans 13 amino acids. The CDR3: CASSEDREGKAFF. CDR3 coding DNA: TGTGCCAGCAGCGAGGACAGGGAAGGTAAAGCTTTCTTT.

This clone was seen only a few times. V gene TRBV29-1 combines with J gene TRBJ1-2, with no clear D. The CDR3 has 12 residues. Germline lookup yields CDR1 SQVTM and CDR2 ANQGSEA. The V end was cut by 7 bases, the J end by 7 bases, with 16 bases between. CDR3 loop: CSDNRDGGGYTF. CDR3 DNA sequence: TGCAGCGATAACCGGGATGGAGGTGGCTACACCTTC.

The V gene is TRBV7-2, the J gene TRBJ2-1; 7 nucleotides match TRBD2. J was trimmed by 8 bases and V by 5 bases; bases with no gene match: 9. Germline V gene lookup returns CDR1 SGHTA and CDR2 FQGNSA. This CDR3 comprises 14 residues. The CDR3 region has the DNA TGTGCCAGCAGCCCCCGGAACGGGAGGCATGAGCAGTTCTTC. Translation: CASSPRNGRHEQFF. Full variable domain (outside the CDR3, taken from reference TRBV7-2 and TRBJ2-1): GAGVSQSPSNKVTEKGKDVELRCDPISGHTALYWYRQSLGQGLEFLIYFQGNSAPDKSGLPSDRFSAERTGGSVSTLTIQRTQQEDSAVYLCASSPRNGRHEQFFGPGTRLTVL.

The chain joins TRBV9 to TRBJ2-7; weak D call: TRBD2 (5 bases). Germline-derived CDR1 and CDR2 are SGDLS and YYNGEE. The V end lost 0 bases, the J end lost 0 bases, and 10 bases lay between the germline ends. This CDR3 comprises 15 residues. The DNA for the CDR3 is TGTGCCAGCAGCGTAGGGGGAGCGCACTCCTACGAGCAGTACTTC. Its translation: CASSVGGAHSYEQYF.

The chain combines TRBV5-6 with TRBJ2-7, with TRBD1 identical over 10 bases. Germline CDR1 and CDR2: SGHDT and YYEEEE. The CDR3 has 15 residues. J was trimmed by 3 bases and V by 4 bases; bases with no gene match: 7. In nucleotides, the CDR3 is TGTGCCAGCAGCGATGGCCGGACAGGGGGCTACGAGCAGTACTTC. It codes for CASSDGRTGGYEQYF.

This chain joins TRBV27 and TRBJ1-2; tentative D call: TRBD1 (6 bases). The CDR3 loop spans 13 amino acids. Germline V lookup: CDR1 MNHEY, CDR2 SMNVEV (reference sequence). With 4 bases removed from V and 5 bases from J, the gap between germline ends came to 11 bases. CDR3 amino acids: CASSSNTGYGYTF. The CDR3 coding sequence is TGTGCCAGCAGTTCCAACACAGGGTATGGCTACACCTTC.

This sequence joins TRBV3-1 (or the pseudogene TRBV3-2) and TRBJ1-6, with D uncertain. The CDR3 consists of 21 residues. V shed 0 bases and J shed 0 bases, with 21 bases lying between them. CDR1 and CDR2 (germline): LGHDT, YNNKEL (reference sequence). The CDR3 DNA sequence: TGTGCCAGCAGCCAAGATAAGGGAGGCAGGACCCCCCACTCCTATAATTCACCCCTCCACTTT. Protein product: CASSQDKGGRTPHSYNSPLHF.